This T cell receptor beta chain comes out of a study of type 1 and type 2 diabetes patients. Study context: Donors were type 1 diabetes, type 2 diabetes, or nondiabetic controls. T cells were magnetically sorted from PBMCs as CD4+ or CD8+ subsets.

PCR was run on genomic DNA. The TCR beta CDR3 region was amplified using 30 forward and 13 reverse primers. TCRdb used MiXCR to reprocess the multiplex PCR reads, holding one entry per CDR3 protein. The table records a few hundred thousand distinct CDR3 sequences, around 47% of them present only once. Findings of the study overall: Age and gender were not matched between study groups, possibly biasing interpretation.

With regard to this clonotype: Its specificity is not known.

The clonotype comes from a man between 18 and 35 years old with type 2 diabetes. Sequences were obtained from peripheral blood mononuclear cells (PBMCs).

Here the CDR3 reads CASSQAGLRDSPLHF. CDR3 sequence (DNA): TGTGCCAGCAGCCAGGCAGGGTTAAGGGATTCACCCCTCCACTTT. The chain combines TRBV7-6 with TRBJ1-6, with D tentatively TRBD1 (5 bases). There are 15 residues in the CDR3. Trimming cost V 5 bases and J 8 bases, with 16 bases left between them. Germline CDR1 reads SGHVS; CDR2 reads FNYEAQ.